This T cell receptor (beta chain) stems from a study of T cells in Graves' hyperthyroidism and ophthalmopathy. Whole-study findings and limits: Researchers found most expanded thyroid clonotypes above 0.001 in blood as well.

Authors of the study amplified TCR beta CDR3 regions from RNA transcripts. The TCR CDR3 first-round RT-PCR relied on the HTBI primer set. TCRdb re-called the multiplex PCR reads with MiXCR, one entry per CDR3 protein. The data contain around 540,000 distinct CDR3 sequences, about 16% of them singletons. Patients were excluded for uncontrolled infection, other autoimmune disease, pregnancy or lactation. This clonotype came up a few times. Its target is unknown. The J segment lost 7 bases and the V segment lost 5 bases, leaving 8 bases of the junction unmatched. Germline V gene data show CDR1 as LNHDA and CDR2 as SQIVND (reference sequence). The CDR3 sequence is 15 residues long.

Input material: blood. J is TRBJ2-7 and V is TRBV19; 13 positions agree with TRBD2. The sequence derives from a woman in her 30s with Graves' ophthalmopathy. The DNA of the CDR3 is TGTGCCAGTAGTCCCTATGGGGGACTAGCGGGAGAGCAGTACTTC. Translation: CASSPYGGLAGEQYF. Looking up the rest from reference TRBV19 and TRBJ2-7 gives the full variable domain: DGGITQSPKYLFRKEGQNVTLSCEQNLNHDAMYWYRQDPGQGLRLIYYSQIVNDFQKGDIAEGYSVSREKKESFPLTVTSAQKNPTAFYLCASSPYGGLAGEQYFGPGTRLTVT.